This T cell receptor beta chain was recorded in a study of shared clonotypes between healthy human individuals. Germline lookup yields CDR1 SGHDT and CDR2 YYEEEE. This CDR3 contains 15 residues. Losses at the gene ends were 1 base for V and 4 bases for J; bases not matched to a gene: 7. It was across several immunoSEQ plates that each subset's genomic DNA was evenly split. Data came from immunoSEQ multiplex PCR; TCRdb stores just in-frame clones and leaves some out. The sample contains some 2.4 million clones, 93% of which appear only once. General study points: For naive CD4 cells, around 5% of clonotypes were shared across a few donors.

Recent vaccinations or acute infections were absent in the healthy HIV-negative adult donors. A split of CD4+ cells into CD45RA+ naive and CD45RA-negative memory subsets was performed. Concerning this clone: Its matching antigen is unknown.

The sequencing sample was made of naive CD4+ T cells from PBMCs. The subset: CD45RA+ positively selected. The receptor was derived from a man between 18 and 35 years old in good health. Some clones in this sample may be carry-over from other donors' samples. V and J are TRBV5-6 and TRBJ1-1, with 7 nucleotides matching TRBD1. The CDR3 loop is CASSLIVGGATEAFF. The CDR3 region has the DNA TGTGCCAGCAGCTTGATTGTAGGGGGCGCCACTGAAGCTTTCTTT.